This T cell receptor beta chain derives from a study of blood T cell repertoires in COVID-19. Study in general: There were acute and convalescent COVID-19 samples, and they came from the United States, Italy and Spain. PBMCs, B-cell-depleted T cells, or T cells were the source of the cDNA or gDNA that made up the material.

Per the original methods: Researchers report that nucleated cell counts were estimated from reference gene primer amplification. Profiled with immunoSEQ multiplex PCR; TCRdb holds only in-frame clones, not every one. That table furnishes V, J and clone size, whereas the DNA furnished D and trimming. Here the sample spans approximately 300,000 clones, approximately 92% being singletons. The CDR3 is 15 residues long. Trimming took 4 bases from V and 1 from J; bases not matched to a gene: 6. Looked up from germline, CDR1 is SGHNT and CDR2 is YYREEE (reference sequence). V and J are TRBV5-4 and TRBJ1-1; TRBD1 matches at 8 bases. The source material was peripheral blood. This TCR was sampled from a young woman with COVID-19, enrolled during active disease. The CDR3 sequence is CASSDRTGPNTEAFF. CDR3 DNA sequence: TGTGCCAGCAGCGATCGGACAGGGCCGAACACTGAAGCTTTCTTT.